One and the same sample provided the 31 T cell receptor beta chains below, sequenced in a study of beta chain features in type 1 diabetes. Reverse transcription of all isolated RNA meant that expressed TCRB transcripts were sequenced. Measured with immunoSEQ multiplex PCR; TCRdb has only the in-frame clones, and not every one. The sample lists around 430,000 clones, 30% occurring once. The sequencing sample was made of naive CD4+ T cells from blood. These receptors originate from a man younger than 35 in good health.

V usage is TRBV7-9 and J usage is TRBJ1-4; the match to TRBD1 covers 7 bases. The CDR3 consists of 14 residues. Germline CDR1 reads SEHNR; CDR2 reads FQNEAQ (reference sequence). J was trimmed by 8 bases and V by 3 bases; bases with no gene match: 6. The CDR3 sequence is CASSLGQSVEKLFF. DNA of the CDR3: TGTGCCAGCAGCTTGGGACAGTCGGTGGAAAAACTGTTTTTT.

This rearrangement joins TRBV2 to TRBJ1-1; 10 nucleotides align to TRBD1. Unmatched junction bases numbered 2, after V lost 6 bases and J lost 4 bases. Germline values: CDR1 SNHLY, CDR2 FYNNEI. The CDR3 is 13 amino acids. CDR3 sequence (DNA): TGTGCCAGCAGGGGACAGGGGTCCACTGAAGCTTTCTTT. Amino acids: CASRGQGSTEAFF. The variable domain in full, with the rest retrieved from reference TRBV2 and TRBJ1-1, is EPEVTQTPSHQVTQMGQEVILRCVPISNHLYFYWYRQILGQKVEFLVSFYNNEISEKSEIFDDQFSVERPDGSNFTLKIRSTKLEDSAMYFCASRGQGSTEAFFGQGTRLTVV.

This clone was observed a few times. V gene TRBV4-3 combines with J gene TRBJ2-3; 14 bases agree with TRBD2. The J segment lost 5 bases and the V segment lost 0 bases, leaving 1 base of the junction unmatched. The CDR3 contains 16 residues. CDR1 is LGHNA and CDR2 is YSLEER in the germline V gene. CDR3 region: CASSQDGLAGGDTQYF. In DNA, the CDR3 is TGCGCCAGCAGCCAAGATGGACTAGCGGGAGGAGATACGCAGTATTTT.

V usage is TRBV29-1 and J usage is TRBJ1-1; D perhaps matches TRBD1 (5 bases). There are 13 residues in the CDR3. Per germline, CDR1 SQVTM and CDR2 ANQGSEA. The V end was cut by 3 bases, the J end by 2 bases, with 10 bases between. CDR3 in DNA: TGCAGCGTTGATAAGGGGACCAACACTGAAGCTTTCTTT. This gives the protein CSVDKGTNTEAFF.

The chain joins TRBV18 to TRBJ2-7; maybe TRBD1 (6 bases). Germline values: CDR1 KGHSH, CDR2 LQKENI. This CDR3 contains 13 residues. Between the trimmed V and J ends, which lost 5 bases and 3 bases, there was a span of 11 bases. The CDR3 DNA sequence: TGTGCCAGCTCATCGGACAGATACTACGAGCAGTACTTC. This codes for CASSSDRYYEQYF.

A few counts support this clone. V gene TRBV11-3 combines with J gene TRBJ2-5; D possibly matches TRBD1 or TRBD2 (5 bases each). In germline, CDR1 is SGHNT, CDR2 YENEEA. The length of the CDR3 is 15 residues. With 3 bases removed from V and 4 bases from J, the gap between germline ends came to 15 bases. The CDR3 DNA reads as TGTGCCAGCAGCTTGTCCGGGGACCTTGCAGAGACCCAGTACTTC. Residues: CASSLSGDLAETQYF.

The gene calls are TRBV9 and TRBJ2-7; D perhaps matches TRBD2 (6 bases). The CDR3 runs 13 residues. Germline V gives CDR1 SGDLS, CDR2 YYNGEE. V was shortened by 4 bases and J by 6 bases, with 14 bases between the two germline ends. CDR3 amino acids: CASSPRLDAEQYF. In nucleotides, the CDR3 is TGTGCCAGCAGCCCCCGACTAGATGCCGAGCAGTACTTC.

This clone was recorded a few times. This chain links TRBV27 with TRBJ2-1; a weak D match, TRBD2 (5 bases). This CDR3 is built from 14 residues. Germline V gives CDR1 MNHEY, CDR2 SMNVEV (reference sequence). V was trimmed by 8 bases and J by 6 bases, leaving 17 bases between them. The CDR3 protein is CASRGLLWSNEQFF. The CDR3, as DNA: TGTGCCAGCCGCGGACTCCTTTGGAGCAATGAGCAGTTCTTC.

The table lists this clone with a few counts. The rearrangement joins TRBV25-1 to TRBJ1-2; D call uncertain. CDR3 size: 12 residues. Between the trimmed V and J ends, which lost 2 bases and 8 bases, there was a span of 9 bases. The germline V gene encodes CDR1 MGHDK and CDR2 SYGVNS. The CDR3 is CASSEAVYGYTF. CDR3 DNA: TGTGCCAGCAGTGAAGCAGTATACGGCTACACCTTC.

The CDR3 region is CASSETSGREGTQYF. CDR3 sequence (DNA): TGTGCCAGCAGTGAAACTAGCGGGAGGGAGGGGACCCAGTACTTC. The chain uses TRBV2 and TRBJ2-5; 13 nucleotides match TRBD2. Germline CDR1 and CDR2: SNHLY and FYNNEI. The CDR3 is 15 amino acids. V shed 2 bases, J shed 7 bases, and the junction held 4 bases outside the gene matches.

Concerning this clone itself: A read error may account for a junction end that differs from germline. The chain combines TRBV28 with TRBJ2-7, with D unclear. This CDR3 comprises 10 residues. CDR1 MDHEN and CDR2 SYDVKM come from the germline V gene. CDR3 residues: CASSSDLTDF. CDR3 DNA sequence: TGTGCCAGCAGTTCAGATCTCACGGACTTC.

This clone was counted between two and nine times. J is TRBJ2-2 and V is TRBV30; D remains unclear. Germline CDR1 and CDR2: GTSNPN and SVGIG (reference sequence). V was trimmed by 7 bases and J by 5 bases, leaving 17 bases between them. The CDR3 has 14 amino acids. CDR3 amino acids: CAYKKAPRTGELFF. The CDR3 bases are TGTGCCTATAAAAAGGCCCCGAGAACCGGGGAGCTGTTTTTT.

The CDR3 protein is CAWSVPSGGYEKLFF. CDR3 DNA sequence: TGTGCCTGGAGTGTCCCCTCAGGGGGATATGAAAAACTGTTTTTT. The chain combines TRBV30 with TRBJ1-4; 7 bases match TRBD1. V was pared by 0 bases and J by 6 bases, with 7 bases of the junction left unmatched. This CDR3 comprises 15 residues. CDR1 and CDR2 (germline): GTSNPN, SVGIG (reference sequence). The variable domain in full, with the rest retrieved from reference TRBV30 and TRBJ1-4, is SQTIHQWPATLVQPVGSPLSLECTVEGTSNPNLYWYRQAAGRGLQLLFYSVGIGQISSEVPQNLSASRPQDRQFILSSKKLLLSDSGFYLCAWSVPSGGYEKLFFGSGTQLSVL.

The chain carries TRBV19 and TRBJ2-4; D might be TRBD2 (6 bases). This CDR3 has 13 residues. The germline V gene has CDR1 LNHDA and CDR2 SQIVND (reference sequence). V was pared by 2 bases and J by 6 bases, with 8 bases between. The CDR3 DNA reads TGTGCCAGTAGTATAAGACTAGTAAACATTCAGTACTTC. Translation gives CASSIRLVNIQYF.

This chain connects TRBV7-9 to TRBJ1-1; D gene unclear. V lost 1 base, J lost 8 bases, and 11 bases lay in between. Germline V gene lookup returns CDR1 SEHNR and CDR2 FQNEAQ (reference sequence). This CDR3 spans 13 amino acids. The CDR3, as DNA: TGTGCCAGCAGCTTAGTCCTGGGCAGGGAAGCTTTCTTT. The encoded protein is CASSLVLGREAFF.

This rearrangement joins TRBV30 to TRBJ1-2; 10 nucleotides agree with TRBD1. V lost 7 bases, J lost 8 bases, and 16 bases stayed unmatched. The CDR3 runs to 15 residues. The V gene's germline CDR1 is GTSNPN and CDR2 SVGIG (reference sequence). CDR3 residues: CAYTSSGTGVRGYTF. The CDR3 DNA reads TGTGCCTACACCTCGTCCGGGACAGGGGTTAGGGGCTACACCTTC.

This chain connects TRBV7-2 to TRBJ2-1; no clear D. The germline V gene encodes CDR1 SGHTA and CDR2 FQGNSA. The V end was cut by 1 base, the J end by 11 bases, with 9 bases between. The CDR3 totals 12 residues. CDR3 sequence (DNA): TGTGCCAGCAGCTTAGGACTGCGCAAGCAGTTCTTC. Translating it yields CASSLGLRKQFF.

V and J are TRBV30 and TRBJ2-1; D is uncertain. CDR1 GTSNPN and CDR2 SVGIG come from the germline V gene (reference sequence). This CDR3 has 11 residues. The V end was cut by 4 bases, the J end by 9 bases, with 10 bases between. The CDR3 is CAWNLVAEQFF. DNA of the CDR3: TGTGCCTGGAACCTAGTTGCTGAGCAGTTCTTC.

The rearrangement joins TRBV28 to TRBJ1-4; D unclear. Trimming removed 8 bases from V and 10 bases from J, with 8 bases in between. CDR1 MDHEN and CDR2 SYDVKM come from the germline V gene. The CDR3 has 10 amino acids. In DNA form, the CDR3 reads TGTGCCAGCGCCTCTCGAAAACTGTTTTTT. Amino acid sequence: CASASRKLFF.

The chain couples TRBV9 to TRBJ1-3, with a possible D match to TRBD1 (5 bases). The length of the CDR3 is 17 residues. The V gene lost 1 base and the J gene lost 4 bases, with 18 bases spanning the gap. Germline loops: CDR1 SGDLS, CDR2 YYNGEE. CDR3 DNA sequence: TGTGCCAGCAGCGTAACCTCAGGGAGCGGGTACGGAAACACCATATATTTT. As protein: CASSVTSGSGYGNTIYF.

This clone was observed a few times. In DNA form, the CDR3 reads TGTGCCAGCAGGGAGGACACCTTTGATGGCTACACCTTC. It codes for CASREDTFDGYTF. The chain employs TRBV6-1 and TRBJ1-2, with TRBD1 as a possible D gene (5 bases). The V gene's germline CDR1 is MNHNS and CDR2 SASEGT. This CDR3 contains 13 residues. V gave up 6 bases and J gave up 6 bases, with 14 bases separating them.

This clone occurred a few times. The chain has TRBV4-1 and TRBJ2-3, with D unresolved. Germline CDR1 is MGHRA and CDR2 is YSYEKL. Between the trimmed V and J ends, which lost 1 base and 2 bases, there was a span of 4 bases. The length of the CDR3 is 13 residues. The CDR3 sequence: CASSQAITDTQYF. For the CDR3, the DNA is TGCGCCAGCAGCCAAGCCATCACAGATACGCAGTATTTT.

This clone came up a few times. J is TRBJ2-5 and V is TRBV2, with 7 bases identical to TRBD1. V lost 6 bases, J lost 3 bases, and 10 bases stayed unmatched. The CDR3 spans 15 residues. CDR1 is SNHLY and CDR2 is FYNNEI in the germline V gene. CDR3 region: CASRENRGTEETQYF. The CDR3 bases are TGTGCCAGCAGGGAGAACAGGGGAACCGAAGAGACCCAGTACTTC.

The J gene is TRBJ2-5, the V gene TRBV4-3; D perhaps matches TRBD2 (6 bases). CDR3 size: 16 residues. The germline CDR1 and CDR2 sequences are LGHNA and YSLEER. V was pared by 1 base and J by 4 bases, with 16 bases between. CDR3 amino acids: CASSQGGAPFGETQYF. Here the CDR3 DNA reads TGCGCCAGCAGCCAAGGCGGGGCCCCGTTCGGAGAGACCCAGTACTTC.

V is TRBV30 and J is TRBJ1-3; weak D call: TRBD1 (5 bases). Trimming left V 5 bases short and J 0 bases short, with 14 bases between. CDR1 and CDR2 (germline): GTSNPN, SVGIG (reference sequence). The CDR3 is 15 residues long. CDR3 sequence: CAWARQIASGNTIYF. The CDR3 coding sequence is TGTGCCTGGGCCCGACAGATCGCCTCTGGAAACACCATATATTTT. Supplemented by reference TRBV30 and TRBJ1-3, the full variable domain reads SQTIHQWPATLVQPVGSPLSLECTVEGTSNPNLYWYRQAAGRGLQLLFYSVGIGQISSEVPQNLSASRPQDRQFILSSKKLLLSDSGFYLCAWARQIASGNTIYFGEGSWLTVV.

This clone turned up a few times. The chain carries TRBV7-9 and TRBJ2-3; D is perhaps TRBD1 (5 bases). V lost 5 bases and J lost 3, with 15 bases in between. The germline V gene encodes CDR1 SEHNR and CDR2 FQNEAQ (reference sequence). CDR3 length equals 15 residues. CDR3 protein: CASSPSRGGTDTQYF. CDR3 nucleotides: TGTGCCAGCAGCCCAAGTAGGGGTGGGACAGATACGCAGTATTTT.

A remark on this clone: Other DNA sequences in the same sample also yield this CDR3. V is TRBV7-6 and J is TRBJ2-7, with no clear D. Germline V lookup: CDR1 SGHVS, CDR2 FNYEAQ. The CDR3 length is 11 residues. Trimming removed 5 bases at V and 5 bases at J, with 7 bases between. CDR3 DNA sequence: TGTGCCAGCAGCCTTGGGGACGAGCAGTACTTC. This codes for CASSLGDEQYF.

The J gene is TRBJ2-7, the V gene TRBV25-1; TRBD1 matches at 9 bases. CDR1 MGHDK and CDR2 SYGVNS come from the germline V gene. This CDR3 comprises 14 residues. The trim removed 6 bases at V and 3 bases at J, leaving 6 bases unmatched. The DNA for the CDR3 is TGTGCCAGCAGCCTACAGGGGGCAAACTACGAGCAGTACTTC. Protein: CASSLQGANYEQYF.

This clone was seen a handful of times. The chain has TRBV5-1 and TRBJ2-3; 11 bases map to TRBD1. The germline V gene encodes CDR1 SGHRS and CDR2 YFSETQ. V lost 0 bases to trimming and J lost 4 bases; unmatched junction nucleotides: 4. This CDR3 spans 16 amino acids. In nucleotides, the CDR3 is TGCGCCAGCAGCTTGGACGGGACAGGGGGTGCAGATACGCAGTATTTT. Its translation is CASSLDGTGGADTQYF.

This clone was picked up one time. The J gene is TRBJ2-5, the V gene TRBV30; TRBD1 matches 9 bases. The junction had 15 bases not matched to a gene; V was cut back by 6 bases and J by 1 base. The CDR3 has 17 amino acids. Per germline, CDR1 GTSNPN and CDR2 SVGIG (reference sequence). CDR3 sequence: CACSTGGTSWVQETQYF. Here the CDR3 DNA reads TGTGCCTGCTCGACAGGGGGGACGTCCTGGGTCCAAGAGACCCAGTACTTC.

The V gene is TRBV27, the J gene TRBJ2-3; the D gene is possibly TRBD2 (6 bases). The CDR3 runs 14 residues. The V gene lost 6 bases and the J gene lost 10 bases, with 20 bases spanning the gap. Looked up from germline, CDR1 is MNHEY and CDR2 is SMNVEV (reference sequence). The CDR3 loop reads CASSAGSIGSSQYF. Written as DNA, the CDR3 is TGTGCCAGCAGCGCGGGGTCTATCGGGAGTTCGCAGTATTTT.